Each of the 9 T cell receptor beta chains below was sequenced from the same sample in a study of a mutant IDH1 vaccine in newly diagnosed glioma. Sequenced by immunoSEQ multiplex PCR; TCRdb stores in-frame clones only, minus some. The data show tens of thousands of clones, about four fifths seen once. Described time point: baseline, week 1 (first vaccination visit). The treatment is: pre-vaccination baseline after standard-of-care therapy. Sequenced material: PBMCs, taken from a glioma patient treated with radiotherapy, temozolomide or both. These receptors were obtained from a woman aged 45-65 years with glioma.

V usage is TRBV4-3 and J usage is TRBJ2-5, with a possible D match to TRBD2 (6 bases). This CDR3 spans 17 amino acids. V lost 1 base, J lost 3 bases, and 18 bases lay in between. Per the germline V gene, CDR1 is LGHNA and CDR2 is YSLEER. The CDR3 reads CASSQGFSGRWEETQYF. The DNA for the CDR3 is TGCGCCAGCAGCCAAGGGTTTTCAGGGAGGTGGGAAGAGACCCAGTACTTC.

In DNA, the CDR3 is TGTGCCAGCAGCTTAGGGGTGGCCGCCAACTATGGCTACACCTTC. It translates to CASSLGVAANYGYTF. The chain couples TRBV13 to TRBJ1-2; D remains unclear. In germline, CDR1 is PRHDT, CDR2 FYEKMQ (reference sequence). The CDR3 is 15 residues long. The ends were cut back, 0 bases at V and 2 bases at J, with 10 bases in the middle.

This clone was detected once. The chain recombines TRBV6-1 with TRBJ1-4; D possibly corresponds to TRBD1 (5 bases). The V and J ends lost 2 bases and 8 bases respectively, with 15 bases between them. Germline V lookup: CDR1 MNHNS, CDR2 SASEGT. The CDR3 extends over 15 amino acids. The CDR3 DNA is TGTGCCAGCAGTGAAAAGCCCGCGGGGGGGGAAAAACTGTTTTTT. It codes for CASSEKPAGGEKLFF.

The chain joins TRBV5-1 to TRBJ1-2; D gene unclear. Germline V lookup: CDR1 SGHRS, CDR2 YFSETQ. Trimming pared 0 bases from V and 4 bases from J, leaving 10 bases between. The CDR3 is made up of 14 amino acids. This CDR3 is CASSLALETYGYTF. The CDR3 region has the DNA TGCGCCAGCAGCTTGGCCCTCGAAACCTATGGCTACACCTTC.

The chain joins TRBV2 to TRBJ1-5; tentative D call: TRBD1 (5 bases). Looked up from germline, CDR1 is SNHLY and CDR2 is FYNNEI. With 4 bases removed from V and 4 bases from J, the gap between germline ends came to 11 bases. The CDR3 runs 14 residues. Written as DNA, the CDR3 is TGTGCCAGCAGTGGGGGGTTTGGTAATCAGCCCCAGCATTTT. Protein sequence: CASSGGFGNQPQHF.

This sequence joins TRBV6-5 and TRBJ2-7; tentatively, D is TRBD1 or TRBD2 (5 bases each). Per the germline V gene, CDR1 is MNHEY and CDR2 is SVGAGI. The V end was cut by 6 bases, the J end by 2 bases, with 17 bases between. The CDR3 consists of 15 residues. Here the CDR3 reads CASSPPGTLTYEQYF. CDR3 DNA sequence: TGTGCCAGCAGCCCCCCCGGGACCCTAACCTACGAGCAGTACTTC.

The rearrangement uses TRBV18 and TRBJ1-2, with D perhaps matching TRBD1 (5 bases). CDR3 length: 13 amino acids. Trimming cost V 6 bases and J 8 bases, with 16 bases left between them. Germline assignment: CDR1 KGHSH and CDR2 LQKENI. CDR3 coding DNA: TGTGCCAGCTCGACGGGGCAGTTGGGGGGCTACACCTTC. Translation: CASSTGQLGGYTF.

CDR3 amino acids: CASSPSRTPYEQYF. The CDR3 DNA reads TGTGCCAGCAGCCCTTCCAGGACCCCCTACGAGCAGTACTTC. The V gene is TRBV7-9, the J gene TRBJ2-7; D is unresolved. The CDR3 has 14 residues. Germline CDR1 SEHNR, CDR2 FQNEAQ (reference sequence). V lost 5 bases and J 2 bases, leaving 13 bases between the germline ends.

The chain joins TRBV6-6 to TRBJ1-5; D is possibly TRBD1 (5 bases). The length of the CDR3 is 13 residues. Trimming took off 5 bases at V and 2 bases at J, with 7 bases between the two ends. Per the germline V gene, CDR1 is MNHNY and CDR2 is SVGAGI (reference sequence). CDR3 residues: CASSRGGNQPQHF. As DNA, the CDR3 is TGTGCCAGCAGTCGGGGGGGCAATCAGCCCCAGCATTTT.